Listed below are T cell receptor beta chains from one sample, sequenced in a study of CD4 T cell repertoires in COVID-19. The table came from immunoSEQ multiplex PCR; TCRdb's copy has only in-frame clones and leaves some out. Among approximately 75,000 clones, roughly 80% were seen once, and the ten largest hold approximately 0.6%. This specimen consisted of CD4+ T cells from peripheral blood, obtained after recovery from COVID-19. These receptors all come from a human donor who had COVID-19. CDR3s include the opening cysteine and the closing phenylalanine or tryptophan. Each record gives: clone size, V gene, J gene, D gene, CDR3 DNA, CDR3 protein. The D gene is left open where the match is weak. Clone size is not always given. Where it is, it says once, few, many or a class for expanded clones.

clone size: .
V gene: TRBV7-9
J gene: TRBJ1-2
D gene: TRBD1
CDR3 DNA: TGTGCCAGCAGCCCCGACAGGGGCCACTCCGGCTACACCTTC
CDR3 protein: CASSPDRGHSGYTF

clone size: .
V gene: TRBV12-5
J gene: TRBJ2-5
D gene: .
CDR3 DNA: TGTGCTAGTGGTTTGTCTAGCACCCAAGAGACCCAGTACTTC
CDR3 protein: CASGLSSTQETQYF

clone size: .
V gene: TRBV3-1/TRBV3-2
J gene: TRBJ2-7
D gene: TRBD1
CDR3 DNA: TGTGCCAGCGGGACAGGGGCTAGCCACGAGCAGTACTTC
CDR3 protein: CASGTGASHEQYF

clone size: .
V gene: TRBV19
J gene: TRBJ2-1
D gene: TRBD1
CDR3 DNA: TGTGCCAGTAGCCTTAACAGGGGGGCGTACAATGAGCAGTTCTTC
CDR3 protein: CASSLNRGAYNEQFF

clone size: .
V gene: TRBV6-2/TRBV6-3
J gene: TRBJ2-1
D gene: .
CDR3 DNA: TGTGCCAGCAGTTACTCCCGGGGGAGCTCCTACAATGAGCAGTTCTTC
CDR3 protein: CASSYSRGSSYNEQFF

clone size: .
V gene: TRBV5-1
J gene: TRBJ1-1
D gene: .
CDR3 DNA: TGCGCCAGCCAGAGGGGGGCGCTGAACACTGAAGCTTTCTTT
CDR3 protein: CASQRGALNTEAFF

clone size: few
V gene: TRBV6-1
J gene: TRBJ2-1
D gene: TRBD2
CDR3 DNA: TGTGCCAGCAGTGAAGGGAGCGGGGGGCAGGATGAGCAGTTCTTC
CDR3 protein: CASSEGSGGQDEQFF

clone size: .
V gene: TRBV11-1
J gene: TRBJ2-7
D gene: TRBD2
CDR3 DNA: TGTGCCAGCAGCCATAGCGGGAGGCGGGGAGAGCAGTACTTC
CDR3 protein: CASSHSGRRGEQYF

clone size: .
V gene: TRBV11-2
J gene: TRBJ2-5
D gene: .
CDR3 DNA: TGTGCCAGCAGCTTAACCGAGTTACAGACCCAGTACTTC
CDR3 protein: CASSLTELQTQYF

clone size: .
V gene: TRBV6-5
J gene: TRBJ2-7
D gene: TRBD2
CDR3 DNA: TGTGCCAGCAGAACTAGCGGGCCTCCCTCCTACGAGCAGTACTTC
CDR3 protein: CASRTSGPPSYEQYF

clone size: .
V gene: TRBV18
J gene: TRBJ2-6
D gene: .
CDR3 DNA: TGTGCCAGCTCACCTACTAGCCAAAGCTCTGGGGCCAACGTCCTGACTTTC
CDR3 protein: CASSPTSQSSGANVLTF

clone size: .
V gene: TRBV9
J gene: TRBJ2-5
D gene: .
CDR3 DNA: TGTGCCAGCAGCGCCCGCGTACAGGGTTGGGCGTCCCAAGAGACCCAGTACTTC
CDR3 protein: CASSARVQGWASQETQYF

clone size: .
V gene: TRBV5-5
J gene: TRBJ2-7
D gene: TRBD1
CDR3 DNA: TGTGCCAGCAGCTTCCGAGGGGACAGCACCTACGAGCAGTACTTC
CDR3 protein: CASSFRGDSTYEQYF

clone size: .
V gene: TRBV7-9
J gene: TRBJ1-1
D gene: .
CDR3 DNA: TGTGCCAGCAGCTTAATCGGGACTGAAGCTTTCTTT
CDR3 protein: CASSLIGTEAFF

clone size: .
V gene: TRBV7-2
J gene: TRBJ2-2
D gene: .
CDR3 DNA: TGTGCCAGCAGGTCAACAAGTCCCGGGGAGCTGTTTTTT
CDR3 protein: CASRSTSPGELFF

clone size: .
V gene: TRBV7-9
J gene: TRBJ1-6
D gene: .
CDR3 DNA: TGTGCCAGCAGCTTAGAGAGGAAGGCGAATTCACCCCTCCACTTT
CDR3 protein: CASSLERKANSPLHF

clone size: .
V gene: TRBV5-1
J gene: TRBJ1-2
D gene: .
CDR3 DNA: TGCGCCAGCAGGGCCAGCGGGAACTATGGCTACACCTTC
CDR3 protein: CASRASGNYGYTF

clone size: .
V gene: TRBV5-8
J gene: TRBJ2-1
D gene: .
CDR3 DNA: TGTGCCAGCAGCTCGGGACAACACTCCTACAATGAGCAGTTCTTC
CDR3 protein: CASSSGQHSYNEQFF

clone size: once
V gene: TRBV6-6
J gene: TRBJ2-5
D gene: TRBD2
CDR3 DNA: TGTGCCAGCAGTTTATTAGCGGGAGTGGGCGAGACCCAGTACTTC
CDR3 protein: CASSLLAGVGETQYF

clone size: once
V gene: TRBV10-3
J gene: TRBJ2-3
D gene: .
CDR3 DNA: TGTGCCATCAACAAGGGGAGCGTCCCAGATACGCAGTATTTT
CDR3 protein: CAINKGSVPDTQYF

clone size: .
V gene: TRBV11-2
J gene: TRBJ1-1
D gene: TRBD1
CDR3 DNA: TGTGCCAGCAGCTTAGGACAGGGAAGCACTGAAGCTTTCTTT
CDR3 protein: CASSLGQGSTEAFF

clone size: .
V gene: TRBV7-3
J gene: TRBJ2-7
D gene: .
CDR3 DNA: TGTGCCAGCAGCCGGTATACAGGGAACGAGCAGTACTTC
CDR3 protein: CASSRYTGNEQYF

clone size: .
V gene: TRBV5-5
J gene: TRBJ1-1
D gene: TRBD1
CDR3 DNA: TGTGCCAGCAGCTTGGCCGGACAGGTTACTGAAGCTTTCTTT
CDR3 protein: CASSLAGQVTEAFF

clone size: .
V gene: TRBV25-1
J gene: TRBJ2-7
D gene: .
CDR3 DNA: TGTGCCAGCAGTGAAACGACAGGTATGAGATACGAGCAGTACTTC
CDR3 protein: CASSETTGMRYEQYF

clone size: .
V gene: TRBV24-1
J gene: TRBJ2-7
D gene: .
CDR3 DNA: TGTGCCACCAGTGATTCCCCGGGGAACGAGCAGTACTTC
CDR3 protein: CATSDSPGNEQYF

clone size: .
V gene: TRBV18
J gene: TRBJ1-1
D gene: .
CDR3 DNA: TGTGCCAGCTCACCCGTCATCGACAGGAACACTGAAGCTTTCTTT
CDR3 protein: CASSPVIDRNTEAFF

clone size: .
V gene: TRBV7-9
J gene: TRBJ2-5
D gene: TRBD1
CDR3 DNA: TGTGCCAGCAGCTCGGGACAGGGGGTCCCAGAGACCCAGTACTTC
CDR3 protein: CASSSGQGVPETQYF

clone size: .
V gene: TRBV6-1
J gene: TRBJ2-7
D gene: TRBD2
CDR3 DNA: TGTGCCAGCAGTGAGGGGGGGTGGGGTTCCCACGAGCAGTACTTC
CDR3 protein: CASSEGGWGSHEQYF

clone size: .
V gene: TRBV3-1/TRBV3-2
J gene: TRBJ2-1
D gene: .
CDR3 DNA: TGTGCCAGCAGGGGAAGTACTAGCAGCGATGAGCAGTTCTTC
CDR3 protein: CASRGSTSSDEQFF

clone size: .
V gene: TRBV7-9
J gene: TRBJ2-2
D gene: .
CDR3 DNA: TGTGCCAGCAGCTTAGCGGGGGCCACCGGGGAGCTGTTTTTT
CDR3 protein: CASSLAGATGELFF

clone size: .
V gene: TRBV10-2
J gene: TRBJ2-1
D gene: .
CDR3 DNA: TGCGCCAGCACCGAGCGGAGCTCCTACAATGAGCAGTTCTTC
CDR3 protein: CASTERSSYNEQFF

clone size: .
V gene: TRBV5-1
J gene: TRBJ1-3
D gene: .
CDR3 DNA: TGCGCCAGCAGCCCAGGGTCCGGAAACACCATATATTTT
CDR3 protein: CASSPGSGNTIYF

clone size: .
V gene: TRBV11-2
J gene: TRBJ2-3
D gene: .
CDR3 DNA: TGTGCCAGCAGCTCCACTCTAGGGGCAGATACGCAGTATTTT
CDR3 protein: CASSSTLGADTQYF

clone size: few
V gene: TRBV3-1/TRBV3-2
J gene: TRBJ2-7
D gene: .
CDR3 DNA: TGTGCCAGCAGCCTCAACCGGGCCTACGAGCAGTACTTC
CDR3 protein: CASSLNRAYEQYF

clone size: .
V gene: TRBV5-1
J gene: TRBJ1-2
D gene: .
CDR3 DNA: TGCGCCAGCAGCTTGGCTGGGGGGTCTAATGGCTACACCTTC
CDR3 protein: CASSLAGGSNGYTF

clone size: .
V gene: TRBV23-1
J gene: TRBJ2-1
D gene: .
CDR3 DNA: TGCGCCAGCCGACTCTACAATGAGCAGTTCTTC
CDR3 protein: CASRLYNEQFF

clone size: .
V gene: TRBV4-1
J gene: TRBJ2-5
D gene: .
CDR3 DNA: TGCGCCAGCAGCCAAGAAGGCGCGCACTACGGGGAGACCCAGTACTTC
CDR3 protein: CASSQEGAHYGETQYF

clone size: .
V gene: TRBV28
J gene: TRBJ1-5
D gene: TRBD1
CDR3 DNA: TGTGCCAGCAGTAAGACAGGGGAGCATCAGCCCCAGCATTTT
CDR3 protein: CASSKTGEHQPQHF

clone size: .
V gene: TRBV19
J gene: TRBJ2-5
D gene: TRBD1
CDR3 DNA: TGTGCCAGTAGTAGAGACAGGGGTGAGACCCAGTACTTC
CDR3 protein: CASSRDRGETQYF

clone size: .
V gene: TRBV5-1
J gene: TRBJ1-1
D gene: .
CDR3 DNA: TGCGCCAGCAGCTTGGGGACCGGATTTGAAGGGACTGAAGCTTTCTTT
CDR3 protein: CASSLGTGFEGTEAFF

clone size: .
V gene: TRBV5-8
J gene: TRBJ1-4
D gene: .
CDR3 DNA: TGTGCCAGCAGCCCCCGACAGAATACTAATGAAAAACTGTTTTTT
CDR3 protein: CASSPRQNTNEKLFF

clone size: once
V gene: TRBV10-3
J gene: TRBJ1-1
D gene: TRBD1
CDR3 DNA: TGTGCCATCAGTGAAGTTGGGACAGGGTCTGAAGCTTTCTTT
CDR3 protein: CAISEVGTGSEAFF

clone size: .
V gene: TRBV2
J gene: TRBJ2-5
D gene: TRBD1
CDR3 DNA: TGTGCCAGCAGTGAACTTGGGACAGGGGCCGGAGAGACCCAGTACTTC
CDR3 protein: CASSELGTGAGETQYF

clone size: .
V gene: TRBV21-1
J gene: TRBJ1-1
D gene: .
CDR3 DNA: TGTGCCAGCAGCAAACGCCCGGAGGGTTGTAGAGTCGGTGAAGCTTTCTTT
CDR3 protein: CASSKRPEGCRVGEAFF

clone size: .
V gene: TRBV5-1
J gene: TRBJ2-2
D gene: .
CDR3 DNA: TGCGCCAGCAGCCCCCAGGGGCCCACCGGGGAGCTGTTTTTT
CDR3 protein: CASSPQGPTGELFF

clone size: .
V gene: TRBV19
J gene: TRBJ1-3
D gene: .
CDR3 DNA: TGTGCCAGTATGCCCATGGGGGTCGGGAACACCATATATTTT
CDR3 protein: CASMPMGVGNTIYF

clone size: .
V gene: TRBV7-9
J gene: TRBJ2-7
D gene: .
CDR3 DNA: TGTGCCAGCAGCTTAGCGGGGGCAGACAAGACCTACGAGCAGTACTTC
CDR3 protein: CASSLAGADKTYEQYF

clone size: .
V gene: TRBV5-6
J gene: TRBJ2-7
D gene: TRBD2
CDR3 DNA: TGTGCCAGCAGCTCGATACTAGCGGGACTATACGAGCAGTACTTC
CDR3 protein: CASSSILAGLYEQYF

clone size: .
V gene: TRBV5-6
J gene: TRBJ2-7
D gene: .
CDR3 DNA: TGTGCCAGCAGCTTGGGGGCCTACGAGCAGTACTTC
CDR3 protein: CASSLGAYEQYF

clone size: .
V gene: TRBV24-1
J gene: TRBJ2-2
D gene: TRBD2
CDR3 DNA: TGTGCCACCAGTAAAGCGGGGGCGAACACCGGGGAGCTGTTTTTT
CDR3 protein: CATSKAGANTGELFF

clone size: .
V gene: TRBV9
J gene: TRBJ2-2
D gene: TRBD1
CDR3 DNA: TGTGCCAGCAGCGCGACAGGGGTGAACACCGGGGAGCTGTTTTTT
CDR3 protein: CASSATGVNTGELFF

clone size: .
V gene: TRBV5-1
J gene: TRBJ2-1
D gene: .
CDR3 DNA: TGCGCCAGCAGCTTGGGGTCCCCGGGTCGCAATGAGCAGTTCTTC
CDR3 protein: CASSLGSPGRNEQFF

clone size: once
V gene: TRBV25-1
J gene: TRBJ2-5
D gene: .
CDR3 DNA: TGTGCCAGCAGTGAAAGTCCCCCATCGGAGACCCAGTACTTC
CDR3 protein: CASSESPPSETQYF

clone size: .
V gene: TRBV6-6
J gene: TRBJ2-7
D gene: TRBD1
CDR3 DNA: TGTGCCAGCAGTCGACAGGGGATCTCCTACGAGCAGTACTTC
CDR3 protein: CASSRQGISYEQYF

clone size: once
V gene: TRBV19
J gene: TRBJ2-2
D gene: .
CDR3 DNA: TGTGCCAGTAGTACGGACAGGAACACCGGGGAGCTGTTTTTT
CDR3 protein: CASSTDRNTGELFF

clone size: .
V gene: TRBV20-1
J gene: TRBJ1-5
D gene: .
CDR3 DNA: TGCAGTGCTAGTGAGGGCAATCAGCCCCAGCATTTT
CDR3 protein: CSASEGNQPQHF

clone size: .
V gene: TRBV19
J gene: TRBJ2-3
D gene: .
CDR3 DNA: TGTGCCAGTAGTATCGGGTCAGGTGGATCAGATACGCAGTATTTT
CDR3 protein: CASSIGSGGSDTQYF

clone size: .
V gene: TRBV5-1
J gene: TRBJ1-1
D gene: .
CDR3 DNA: TGCGCCAGCAGCTTAGCGAGCGGGAACACTGAAGCTTTCTTT
CDR3 protein: CASSLASGNTEAFF

clone size: .
V gene: TRBV9
J gene: TRBJ1-4
D gene: .
CDR3 DNA: TGTGCCAGCAGCTCAACCGGGACTACGACTCCGGGGTGGGCGGAAAAACTGTTTTTT
CDR3 protein: CASSSTGTTTPGWAEKLFF